This note documents a single TCR beta chain sequence. The antigen is not known. The data were obtained in a study of cytomegalovirus exposure and HLA in healthy donors. Study details: A prior study identified approximately 110 million unique TCR beta sequences from some 180 million T cells.

These donors counted as nominally healthy when sampled, but unrecorded immune exposures were likely. CDR1 is KGHSH and CDR2 is LQKENI in the germline V gene. The CDR3 totals 16 residues. With 6 bases removed from V and 5 bases from J, the gap between germline ends came to 20 bases. PCR employed 60 Vbeta and 13 Jbeta primers. TCRdb's copy holds only in-frame clones and misses some; the assay was immunoSEQ multiplex PCR. In the table there are approximately 69,000 clones, 74% of which are singletons. Study results and limitations: Reports credit the classifier with highly specific, highly sensitive diagnosis of cytomegalovirus status.

The chain has TRBV18 and TRBJ1-5; D is possibly TRBD1 (6 bases). The sample consisted of PBMCs. The TCR originated in a woman in her twenties or thirties in good health and CMV-seropositive. The CDR3 DNA follows: TGTGCCAGCTCCCCGACGACAGGCCTGGGGGATCAGCCCCAGCATTTT. Its translation is CASSPTTGLGDQPQHF.